This TCR beta chain was recovered during a study of T cells in Graves' hyperthyroidism and ophthalmopathy. This clonotype came up a few times. This CDR3 is built from 16 residues. The V gene's germline CDR1 is SGHRS and CDR2 YFSETQ. Trimming took off 0 bases at V and 4 bases at J, with 13 bases between the two ends. TCR beta CDR3 regions were amplified from RNA transcripts. Initially, a first-round RT-PCR of the TCR CDR3 employed the HTBI primer set. Via MiXCR, TCRdb re-called the multiplex PCR reads, giving one row per CDR3 protein. The table shows roughly 350,000 distinct CDR3 sequences, with about 14% occurring only once.

The V call is TRBV5-1, the J call TRBJ1-4; TRBD1 is a possible D gene (6 bases). The TCR sequence derives from a woman aged 25-40 years with Graves' ophthalmopathy. Sequencing used blood. CDR3 region: CASSLGFGQLNEKLFF. CDR3 coding DNA: TGCGCCAGCAGCTTGGGCTTTGGACAGCTTAATGAAAAACTGTTTTTT.